This T cell receptor (beta chain) was profiled in a study of blood T cell repertoires in COVID-19. The overall study: Both acute and convalescent COVID-19 samples were obtained from the United States, Italy and Spain. Sample material is recorded as cDNA or gDNA derived from T cells, B-cell-depleted T cells, or PBMCs.

The method was immunoSEQ multiplex PCR; TCRdb's version includes in-frame clones alone and lacks a portion of them. The sample includes 150,000 to 200,000 clones, roughly four fifths of them seen just once. The germline CDR1 and CDR2 sequences are LNHDA and SQIVND (reference sequence). This CDR3 spans 15 amino acids. V was pared by 4 bases and J by 0 bases, with 10 bases between. The V gene is TRBV19, the J gene TRBJ2-1; D is uncertain. Material: peripheral blood. This receptor was identified in a woman in her sixties or seventies with COVID-19, enrolled during active disease. The CDR3 nucleotides are TGTGCCAGTAGTACCCTCCCTAGCTCCTACAATGAGCAGTTCTTC. Translated: CASSTLPSSYNEQFF.